One T cell receptor beta chain is described in this entry. This sample is drawn from a study of blood T cell repertoires in COVID-19. Background on the study: Donors in the United States, Italy and Spain gave samples during acute or convalescent COVID-19. T cells, B-cell-depleted T cells, or PBMCs provided the cDNA or gDNA that served as material.

Germline V CDR1 and CDR2: MNHEY, SVGEGT. The CDR3 length is 15 residues. The V gene end was trimmed by 5 bases and the J gene end by 2 bases; junction bases not matched to a gene: 7. Under the authors' procedure: The assay estimated nucleated cells by amplifying reference gene primers. Sequencing was performed with immunoSEQ multiplex PCR; in TCRdb, only in-frame clones are kept and a portion is missing. That table furnishes V, J and clone size, whereas the DNA furnished D and trimming. The table has more than 85,000 clones, more than 80% seen once. This rearrangement joins TRBV6-2 or TRBV6-3 to TRBJ2-3; 7 bases map to TRBD1. The material sequenced was peripheral blood. The TCR originated in a human donor in a cohort sampled during active COVID-19. This chain's CDR3 is CASSRQGGDTDTQYF. For the CDR3, the DNA is TGTGCCAGCAGTCGACAGGGTGGGGACACAGATACGCAGTATTTT.